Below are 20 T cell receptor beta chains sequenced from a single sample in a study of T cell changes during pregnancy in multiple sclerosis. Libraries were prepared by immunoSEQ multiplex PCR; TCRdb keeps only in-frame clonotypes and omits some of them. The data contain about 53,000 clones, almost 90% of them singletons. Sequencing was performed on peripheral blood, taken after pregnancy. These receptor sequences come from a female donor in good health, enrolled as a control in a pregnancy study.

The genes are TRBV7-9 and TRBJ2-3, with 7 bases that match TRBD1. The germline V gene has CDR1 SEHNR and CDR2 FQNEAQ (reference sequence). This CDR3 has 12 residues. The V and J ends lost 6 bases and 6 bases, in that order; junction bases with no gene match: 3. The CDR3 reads CASSPQGDTQYF. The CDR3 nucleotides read TGTGCCAGCAGTCCACAGGGGGATACGCAGTATTTT.

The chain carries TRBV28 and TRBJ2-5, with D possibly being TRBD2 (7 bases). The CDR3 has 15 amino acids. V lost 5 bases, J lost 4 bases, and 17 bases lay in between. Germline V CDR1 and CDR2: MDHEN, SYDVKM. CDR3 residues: CASSTLLGGRETQYF. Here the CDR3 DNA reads TGTGCCAGCAGTACCCTACTGGGGGGGCGAGAGACCCAGTACTTC.

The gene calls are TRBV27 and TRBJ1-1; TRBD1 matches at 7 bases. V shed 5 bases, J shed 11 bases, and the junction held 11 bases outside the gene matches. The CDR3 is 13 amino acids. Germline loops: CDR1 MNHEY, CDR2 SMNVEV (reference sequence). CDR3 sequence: CASSKYRGRGAFF. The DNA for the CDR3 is TGTGCCAGCAGTAAATACAGGGGCCGGGGGGCTTTCTTT.

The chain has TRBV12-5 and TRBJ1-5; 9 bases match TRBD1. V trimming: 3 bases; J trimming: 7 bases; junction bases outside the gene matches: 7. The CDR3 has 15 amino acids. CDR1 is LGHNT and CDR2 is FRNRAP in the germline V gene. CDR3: CASGFGQGSGQPQHF. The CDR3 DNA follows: TGTGCTAGTGGTTTCGGACAGGGGTCCGGGCAGCCCCAGCATTTT.

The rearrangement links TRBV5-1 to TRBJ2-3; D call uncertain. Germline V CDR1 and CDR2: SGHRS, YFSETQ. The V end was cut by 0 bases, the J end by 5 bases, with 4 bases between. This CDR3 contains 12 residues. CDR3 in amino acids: CASSLALDTQYF. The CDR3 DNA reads TGCGCCAGCAGCTTGGCCCTAGATACGCAGTATTTT.

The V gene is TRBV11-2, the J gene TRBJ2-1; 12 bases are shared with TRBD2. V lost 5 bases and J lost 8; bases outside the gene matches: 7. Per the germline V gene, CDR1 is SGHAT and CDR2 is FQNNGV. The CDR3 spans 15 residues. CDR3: CASSRTSGIQDEQFF. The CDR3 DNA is TGTGCCAGCAGCCGGACTAGCGGGATTCAGGATGAGCAGTTCTTC.

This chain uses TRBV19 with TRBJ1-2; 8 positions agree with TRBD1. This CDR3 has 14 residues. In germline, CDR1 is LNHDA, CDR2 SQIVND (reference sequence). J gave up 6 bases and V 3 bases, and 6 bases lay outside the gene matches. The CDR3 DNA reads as TGTGCCAGTAGTATGTCAGGGGGCATGGATGGCTACACCTTC. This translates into CASSMSGGMDGYTF.

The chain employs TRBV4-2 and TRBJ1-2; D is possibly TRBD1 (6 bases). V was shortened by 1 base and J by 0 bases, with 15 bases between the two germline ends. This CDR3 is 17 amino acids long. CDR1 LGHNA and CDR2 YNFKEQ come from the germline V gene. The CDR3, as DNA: TGTGCCAGCAGCCAAGTATCCGGACAGCACCCTAACTATGGCTACACCTTC. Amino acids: CASSQVSGQHPNYGYTF.

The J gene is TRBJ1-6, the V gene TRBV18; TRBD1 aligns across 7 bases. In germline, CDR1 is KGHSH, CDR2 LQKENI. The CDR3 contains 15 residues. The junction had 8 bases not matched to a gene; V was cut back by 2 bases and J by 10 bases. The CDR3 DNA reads TGTGCCAGCTCACCAGCGGGACAGACCCAGTCACCCCTCCACTTT. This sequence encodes CASSPAGQTQSPLHF.

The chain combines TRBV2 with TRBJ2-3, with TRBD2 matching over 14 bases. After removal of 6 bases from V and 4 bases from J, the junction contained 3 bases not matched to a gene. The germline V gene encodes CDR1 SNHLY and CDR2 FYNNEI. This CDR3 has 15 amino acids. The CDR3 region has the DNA TGTGCCAGCAGCCCGGGACTAGCGGGAGCAGATACGCAGTATTTT. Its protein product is CASSPGLAGADTQYF. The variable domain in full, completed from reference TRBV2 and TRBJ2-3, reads EPEVTQTPSHQVTQMGQEVILRCVPISNHLYFYWYRQILGQKVEFLVSFYNNEISEKSEIFDDQFSVERPDGSNFTLKIRSTKLEDSAMYFCASSPGLAGADTQYFGPGTRLTVL.

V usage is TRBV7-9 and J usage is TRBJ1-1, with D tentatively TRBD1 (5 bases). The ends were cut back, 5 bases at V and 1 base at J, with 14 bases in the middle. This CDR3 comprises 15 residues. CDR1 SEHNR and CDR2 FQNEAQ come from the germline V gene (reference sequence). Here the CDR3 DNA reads TGTGCCAGCAGCCCCTCGGGGGGGTGGAACACTGAAGCTTTCTTT. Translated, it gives CASSPSGGWNTEAFF. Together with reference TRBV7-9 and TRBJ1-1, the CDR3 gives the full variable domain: DTGVSQNPRHKITKRGQNVTFRCDPISEHNRLYWYRQTLGQGPEFLTYFQNEAQLEKSRLLSDRFSAERPKGSFSTLEIQRTEQGDSAMYLCASSPSGGWNTEAFFGQGTRLTVV.

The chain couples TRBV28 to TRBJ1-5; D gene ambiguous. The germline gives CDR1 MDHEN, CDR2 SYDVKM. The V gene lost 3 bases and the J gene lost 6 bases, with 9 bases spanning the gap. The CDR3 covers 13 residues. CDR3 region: CASSFRVSQPQHF. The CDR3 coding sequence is TGTGCCAGCAGTTTTCGGGTCAGTCAGCCCCAGCATTTT.

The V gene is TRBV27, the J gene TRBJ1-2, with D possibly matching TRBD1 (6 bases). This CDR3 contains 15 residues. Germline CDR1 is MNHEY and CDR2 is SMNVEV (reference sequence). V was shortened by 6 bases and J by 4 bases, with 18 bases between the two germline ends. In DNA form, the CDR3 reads TGTGCCAGCAGGCAGACACGGGGGGGGCCCTATGGCTACACCTTC. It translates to CASRQTRGGPYGYTF.

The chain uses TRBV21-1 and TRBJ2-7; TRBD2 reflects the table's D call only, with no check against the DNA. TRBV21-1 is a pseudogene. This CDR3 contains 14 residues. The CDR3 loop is CASSSPWRVYEQYF. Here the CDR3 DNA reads TGTGCCAGCAGCTCCCCGTGGCGGGTCTACGAGCAGTACTTC.

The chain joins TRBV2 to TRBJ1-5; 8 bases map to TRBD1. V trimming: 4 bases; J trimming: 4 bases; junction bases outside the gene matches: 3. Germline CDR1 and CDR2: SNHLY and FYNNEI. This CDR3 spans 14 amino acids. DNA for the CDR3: TGTGCCAGCAGTGGCAGGGGGCCTAATCAGCCCCAGCATTTT. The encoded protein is CASSGRGPNQPQHF.

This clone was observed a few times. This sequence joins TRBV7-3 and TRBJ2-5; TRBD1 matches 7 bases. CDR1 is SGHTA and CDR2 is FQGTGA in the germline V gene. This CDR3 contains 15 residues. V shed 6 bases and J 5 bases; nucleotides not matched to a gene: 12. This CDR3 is CASRRTGTDGETQYF. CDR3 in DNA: TGTGCCAGCAGACGAACCGGGACAGATGGGGAGACCCAGTACTTC. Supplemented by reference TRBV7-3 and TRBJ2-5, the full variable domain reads GAGVSQTPSNKVTEKGKYVELRCDPISGHTALYWYRQSLGQGPEFLIYFQGTGAADDSGLPNDRFFAVRPEGSVSTLKIQRTERGDSAVYLCASRRTGTDGETQYFGPGTRLLVL.

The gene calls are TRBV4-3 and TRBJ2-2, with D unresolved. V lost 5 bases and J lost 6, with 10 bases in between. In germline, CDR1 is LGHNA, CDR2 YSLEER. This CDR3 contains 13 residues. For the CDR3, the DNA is TGCGCCAGCAGCTTAGTTGGTGCCGGGGAGCTGTTTTTT. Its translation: CASSLVGAGELFF.

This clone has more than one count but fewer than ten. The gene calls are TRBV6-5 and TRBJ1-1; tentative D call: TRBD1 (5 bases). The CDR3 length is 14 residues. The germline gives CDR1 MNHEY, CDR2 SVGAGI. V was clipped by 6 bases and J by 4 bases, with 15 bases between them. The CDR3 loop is CASSLHGGGTEAFF. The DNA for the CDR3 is TGTGCCAGCAGCCTCCACGGGGGTGGCACTGAAGCTTTCTTT.

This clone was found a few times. For the CDR3, the DNA is TGTGCCACCAGCAGAGATGGAGGGCCCACCGGGGAGCTGTTTTTT. Its protein product is CATSRDGGPTGELFF. The genes are TRBV15 and TRBJ2-2; a weak D match, TRBD2 (6 bases). This CDR3 is 15 amino acids long. Trimming removed 0 bases at V and 4 bases at J, with 9 bases between. CDR1 and CDR2 from the germline V gene are LNHNV and YYDKDF (reference sequence).

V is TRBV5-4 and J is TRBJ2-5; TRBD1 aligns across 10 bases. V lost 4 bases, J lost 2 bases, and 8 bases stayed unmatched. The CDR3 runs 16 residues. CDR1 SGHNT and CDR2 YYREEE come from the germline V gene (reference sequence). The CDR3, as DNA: TGTGCCAGCAGCCCTTGGACAGGGGGTCCTCAAGAGACCCAGTACTTC. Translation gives CASSPWTGGPQETQYF.